This T cell receptor beta chain comes out of a study of control samples from healthy donors and cancer patients. Looked up from germline, CDR1 is SSHAT and CDR2 is FNYEAQ (reference sequence). Trimming pared 3 bases from V and 2 bases from J, leaving 7 bases between. The CDR3 extends over 14 amino acids. Clones were read by immunoSEQ multiplex PCR, and TCRdb kept only the in-frame ones, dropping some. The data hold around 110,000 clones, with 70% to 90% observed a single time. The chain employs TRBV7-7 and TRBJ2-2; no definite D call. This clonotype originated in a woman aged 70 to 79 in good health. Input material: blood. CDR3 region: CASSFSSNTGELFF. CDR3 sequence (DNA): TGTGCCAGCAGCTTTAGTTCCAACACCGGGGAGCTGTTTTTT.